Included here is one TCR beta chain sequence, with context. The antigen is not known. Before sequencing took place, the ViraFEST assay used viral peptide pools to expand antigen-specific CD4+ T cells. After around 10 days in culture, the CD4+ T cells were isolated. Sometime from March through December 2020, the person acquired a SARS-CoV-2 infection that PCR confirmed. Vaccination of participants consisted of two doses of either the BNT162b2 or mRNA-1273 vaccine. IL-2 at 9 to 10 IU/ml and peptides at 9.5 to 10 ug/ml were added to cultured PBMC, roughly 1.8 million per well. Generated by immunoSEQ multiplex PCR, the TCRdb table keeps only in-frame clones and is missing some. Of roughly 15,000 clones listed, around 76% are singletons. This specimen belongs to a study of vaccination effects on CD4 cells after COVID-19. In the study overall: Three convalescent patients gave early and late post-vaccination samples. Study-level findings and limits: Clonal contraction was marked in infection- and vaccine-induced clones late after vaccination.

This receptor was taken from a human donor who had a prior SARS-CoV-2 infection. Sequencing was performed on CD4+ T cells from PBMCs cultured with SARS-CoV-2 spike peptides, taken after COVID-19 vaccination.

CDR3: CASSLAGRGTEAFF. The DNA for the CDR3 is TGTGCCAGCAGCTTGGCCGGCAGGGGAACTGAAGCTTTCTTT. The V gene is TRBV5-5, the J gene TRBJ1-1, with D perhaps matching TRBD1 (6 bases). The CDR3 consists of 14 residues. Germline lookup yields CDR1 SGHKS and CDR2 YYEKEE (reference sequence). The V gene lost 0 bases and the J gene lost 5 bases, with 11 bases spanning the gap.